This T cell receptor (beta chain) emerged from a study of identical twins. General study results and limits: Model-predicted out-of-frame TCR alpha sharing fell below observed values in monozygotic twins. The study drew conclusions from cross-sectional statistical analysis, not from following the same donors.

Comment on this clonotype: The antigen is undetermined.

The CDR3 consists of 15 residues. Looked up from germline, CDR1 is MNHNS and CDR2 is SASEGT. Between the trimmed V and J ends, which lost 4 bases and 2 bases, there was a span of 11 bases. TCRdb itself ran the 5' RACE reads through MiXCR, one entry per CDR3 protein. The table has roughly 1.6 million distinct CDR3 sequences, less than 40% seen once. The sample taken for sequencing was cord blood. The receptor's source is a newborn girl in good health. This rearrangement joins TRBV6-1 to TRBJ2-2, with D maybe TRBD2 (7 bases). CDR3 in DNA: TGTGCCAGCAGTGCACGGGGGGCCAACACCGGGGAGCTGTTTTTT. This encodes CASSARGANTGELFF.